These 28 T cell receptor beta chains originate from one sample sequenced in a study of blood T cell repertoires in COVID-19. Sequenced by immunoSEQ multiplex PCR; TCRdb stores in-frame clones only, minus some. Of around 65,000 clones detected, approximately 91% appear once; the ten largest clones hold roughly 1.5%. Sequencing was carried out using peripheral blood. All receptors derive from a human donor in a cohort sampled during active COVID-19.

The chain combines TRBV29-1 with TRBJ2-5, with 13 bases that match TRBD2. Unmatched junction bases numbered 4, after V lost 5 bases and J lost 4 bases. The CDR3 consists of 14 residues. The germline V gene has CDR1 SQVTM and CDR2 ANQGSEA. The CDR3 region is CSVIGTSGIETQYF. In nucleotides, the CDR3 is TGCAGCGTTATCGGGACTAGCGGGATAGAGACCCAGTACTTC.

The rearrangement uses TRBV10-1 and TRBJ2-3; tentative D call: TRBD1 (6 bases). Germline loops: CDR1 WNHNN, CDR2 SYGVQD (reference sequence). V dropped 5 bases and J dropped 3 bases, with 9 bases sitting between them. The CDR3 length is 13 residues. The CDR3 DNA follows: TGCGCCAGCAGTATACAGGGTACAGATACGCAGTATTTT. Translated, it gives CASSIQGTDTQYF.

The chain combines TRBV11-2 with TRBJ2-2; D possibly corresponds to TRBD2 (5 bases). V was cut by 0 bases and J by 6 bases, with 11 bases left in between. CDR1 SGHAT and CDR2 FQNNGV come from the germline V gene. The CDR3 covers 15 residues. The CDR3 here is CASSLDTRAAGELFF. For the CDR3, the DNA is TGTGCCAGCAGCTTAGATACGAGGGCCGCCGGGGAGCTGTTTTTT.

This clone was detected only once. The chain is built from TRBV6-5 and TRBJ1-5; TRBD1 might be the D (5 bases). The CDR3 spans 14 residues. Trimming left V 7 bases short and J 9 bases short, with 19 bases between. Germline V CDR1 and CDR2: MNHEY, SVGAGI. CDR3 amino acids: CASKSDRILRPQHF. The CDR3, as DNA: TGTGCCAGCAAATCAGACAGAATTTTACGGCCCCAGCATTTT.

The gene calls are TRBV4-3 and TRBJ2-4, with a tentative D call TRBD1 (5 bases). Deletions cut 0 bases from V and 0 bases from J, with 12 bases between. Germline CDR1 and CDR2: LGHNA and YSLEER. CDR3 length equals 17 residues. This CDR3 reads CASSQDRQLIAKNIQYF. DNA for the CDR3: TGCGCCAGCAGCCAAGATAGACAGCTTATAGCCAAAAACATTCAGTACTTC.

This rearrangement joins TRBV11-2 to TRBJ2-1; 9 bases map to TRBD1. The germline gives CDR1 SGHAT, CDR2 FQNNGV. The trim removed 3 bases at V and 9 bases at J, leaving 9 bases unmatched. This CDR3 is built from 15 residues. DNA of the CDR3: TGTGCCAGCAGCTTCCTGGGACAGGGACGTACTGAGCAGTTCTTC. It yields the protein CASSFLGQGRTEQFF. The whole variable domain, filled in from reference TRBV11-2 and TRBJ2-1, reads EAGVAQSPRYKIIEKRQSVAFWCNPISGHATLYWYQQILGQGPKLLIQFQNNGVVDDSQLPKDRFSAERLKGVDSTLKIQPAKLEDSAVYLCASSFLGQGRTEQFFGPGTRLTVL.

J is TRBJ2-3 and V is TRBV7-9; D uncertain. CDR3 length equals 12 residues. With 4 bases removed from V and 0 bases from J, the gap between germline ends came to 2 bases. CDR1 and CDR2 from the germline V gene are SEHNR and FQNEAQ (reference sequence). In nucleotides, the CDR3 is TGTGCCAGCAGCTCAAGCACAGATACGCAGTATTTT. This encodes CASSSSTDTQYF.

The V and J genes are TRBV6-5 and TRBJ2-7, with TRBD2 identical over 7 bases. The CDR3 covers 13 residues. Per the germline V gene, CDR1 is MNHEY and CDR2 is SVGAGI. V was pared by 6 bases and J by 2 bases, with 4 bases of the junction left unmatched. The chain's CDR3 is CASRTSGAYEQYF. The CDR3 bases are TGTGCCAGCAGGACGAGCGGGGCCTACGAGCAGTACTTC.

The chain couples TRBV18 to TRBJ2-4; TRBD2 is a possible D gene (5 bases). The CDR3 spans 14 residues. With 6 bases removed from V and 8 bases from J, the gap between germline ends came to 17 bases. Germline CDR1 and CDR2: KGHSH and LQKENI. The CDR3: CASSLSPGIDIQYF. CDR3 in DNA: TGTGCCAGCTCCCTTAGTCCGGGGATCGACATTCAGTACTTC.

The V and J genes are TRBV5-1 and TRBJ1-1; 8 bases fit TRBD1. From germline, CDR1 is SGHRS and CDR2 YFSETQ. The CDR3 runs 16 residues. Losses at the gene ends were 2 bases for V and 3 bases for J; bases not matched to a gene: 9. The CDR3 sequence: CASSLSGTGGDTEAFF. The CDR3 DNA reads as TGCGCCAGCAGCTTATCTGGGACAGGAGGGGACACTGAAGCTTTCTTT.

The chain is built from TRBV15 and TRBJ1-1; 8 bases are shared with TRBD1. CDR1 and CDR2 from the germline V gene are LNHNV and YYDKDF (reference sequence). The CDR3 has 15 amino acids. V was pared by 2 bases and J by 6 bases, with 8 bases of the junction left unmatched. In DNA, the CDR3 is TGTGCCACCAGCAGACCGCAGGGGGCTGAACCTGAAGCTTTCTTT. This translates into CATSRPQGAEPEAFF.

This chain connects TRBV7-3 to TRBJ2-2, with 14 bases matching TRBD2. The CDR3 is 17 residues long. J gave up 4 bases and V 2 bases, and 3 bases lay outside the gene matches. Germline assignment: CDR1 SGHTA and CDR2 FQGTGA. CDR3 bases: TGTGCCAGCAGCTTAGGGACTAGCGGGAGATTCACCGGGGAGCTGTTTTTT. It codes for CASSLGTSGRFTGELFF.

The V call is TRBV4-2, the J call TRBJ2-7; D is perhaps TRBD2 (5 bases). This CDR3 has 16 amino acids. Germline assignment: CDR1 LGHNA and CDR2 YNFKEQ. Between the trimmed V and J ends, which lost 0 bases and 0 bases, there was a span of 12 bases. The CDR3 protein is CASSQDNTGSSYEQYF. The DNA for the CDR3 is TGTGCCAGCAGCCAAGATAACACTGGGAGCTCCTACGAGCAGTACTTC.

The rearrangement uses TRBV2 and TRBJ2-1; D is perhaps TRBD1 (5 bases). Germline assignment: CDR1 SNHLY and CDR2 FYNNEI. This CDR3 has 14 amino acids. Deletions cut 6 bases from V and 10 bases from J, with 19 bases between. The CDR3 nucleotides read TGTGCCAGCAGCCGAGGAACTACTTCAGGGGAGCAGTTCTTC. Translation gives CASSRGTTSGEQFF.

The gene calls are TRBV6-5 and TRBJ2-7; tentative D call: TRBD2 (6 bases). Germline V gene data show CDR1 as MNHEY and CDR2 as SVGAGI. Trimming cost V 0 bases and J 3 bases, with 15 bases left between them. The CDR3 contains 16 residues. CDR3 in amino acids: CASSYSNAISGYEQYF. CDR3 bases: TGTGCCAGCAGTTACTCGAACGCCATTAGCGGCTACGAGCAGTACTTC.

V gene TRBV24-1 combines with J gene TRBJ2-3; TRBD2 aligns across 10 bases. V dropped 4 bases and J dropped 2; count of bases not matched to a gene: 8. Germline V lookup: CDR1 KGHDR, CDR2 SFDVKD. The CDR3 is 17 residues long. CDR3 bases: TGTGCCACCAGTGACGAAGGACTAGCGGTGCACACAGATACGCAGTATTTT. Protein: CATSDEGLAVHTDTQYF.

The V call is TRBV6-5, the J call TRBJ2-3; 7 bases agree with TRBD2. J was trimmed by 7 bases and V by 6 bases; bases with no gene match: 13. From germline, CDR1 is MNHEY and CDR2 SVGAGI. The CDR3 loop spans 15 amino acids. For the CDR3, the DNA is TGTGCCAGCAGGGATATTAGGACTAGACAAAATACGCAGTATTTT. Translating gives CASRDIRTRQNTQYF.

This chain uses TRBV7-2 with TRBJ2-2; 15 bases fit TRBD2. Trimming took 1 base from V and 2 from J; bases not matched to a gene: 2. The CDR3 totals 18 residues. Germline-derived CDR1 and CDR2 are SGHTA and FQGNSA. CDR3 bases: TGTGCCAGCAGCTTAGGGGGACTAGCGGGAGGTAACACCGGGGAGCTGTTTTTT. This gives the protein CASSLGGLAGGNTGELFF.

The chain recombines TRBV2 with TRBJ2-7, with D maybe TRBD2 (6 bases). The V gene lost 4 bases and the J gene lost 7 bases, with 14 bases spanning the gap. The CDR3 totals 13 residues. CDR1 is SNHLY and CDR2 is FYNNEI in the germline V gene. CDR3: CASSVTSREEQYF. CDR3 DNA: TGTGCCAGCAGTGTGACCAGCCGGGAGGAGCAGTACTTC.

This clone was recorded only once. The CDR3 region has the DNA TGTGCCAGTAGTACTACAGGGCGGGCTGAAGCTTTCTTT. This sequence encodes CASSTTGRAEAFF. This chain uses TRBV19 with TRBJ1-1; D might be TRBD1 (6 bases). Germline values: CDR1 LNHDA, CDR2 SQIVND (reference sequence). The V and J ends lost 4 bases and 6 bases respectively, with 12 bases between them. This CDR3 is 13 amino acids long.

The chain joins TRBV11-2 to TRBJ1-4; D gene ambiguous. Germline CDR1 is SGHAT and CDR2 is FQNNGV. The CDR3 loop spans 15 amino acids. Trimming left V 5 bases short and J 7 bases short, with 17 bases between. In DNA, the CDR3 is TGTGCCAGCAGCCCCGTTGCAGGTTTTACTGAAAAACTGTTTTTT. Translation gives CASSPVAGFTEKLFF.

This chain joins TRBV2 and TRBJ2-1; TRBD2 matches at 9 bases. CDR1 is SNHLY and CDR2 is FYNNEI in the germline V gene. CDR3 length: 20 residues. With V trimmed by 4 bases and J by 0 bases, 16 bases remained unmatched. CDR3 bases: TGTGCCAGCAGTGTACCGCTAGCGGGATATACAGCGACCTCCTACAATGAGCAGTTCTTC. Residues: CASSVPLAGYTATSYNEQFF.

The chain combines TRBV10-3 with TRBJ1-4; D is possibly TRBD1 (5 bases). Trimming took off 5 bases at V and 3 bases at J, with 10 bases between the two ends. Germline CDR1 and CDR2: ENHRY and SYGVKD. This CDR3 has 14 amino acids. The CDR3 region is CAISPGLPNEKLFF. The CDR3 DNA follows: TGTGCCATCAGTCCGGGACTGCCTAATGAAAAACTGTTTTTT.

The chain couples TRBV7-9 to TRBJ1-2; D unclear. CDR3 length: 13 amino acids. Germline CDR1 SEHNR, CDR2 FQNEAQ (reference sequence). Trimming took 6 bases from V and 1 from J, leaving 9 bases between them. The CDR3 spells CASRAPDNYGYTF. Here the CDR3 DNA reads TGTGCCAGCAGGGCCCCTGATAACTATGGCTACACCTTC.

This chain links TRBV6-8 with TRBJ2-1, with 11 bases lining up with TRBD2. The CDR3 consists of 20 residues. Germline lookup yields CDR1 MNHGY and CDR2 SAAAGT. With V trimmed by 5 bases and J by 1 base, 16 bases remained unmatched. The CDR3 spells CASSTPGLAAPVGSYNEQFF. For the CDR3, the DNA is TGTGCCAGCAGTACCCCGGGACTAGCGGCCCCCGTTGGGTCCTACAATGAGCAGTTCTTC.

The chain employs TRBV6-5 and TRBJ2-2; TRBD2 might be the D (5 bases). Germline V gives CDR1 MNHEY, CDR2 SVGAGI. The CDR3 length is 14 residues. The V gene lost 0 bases and the J gene lost 7 bases, with 9 bases spanning the gap. CDR3 nucleotide sequence: TGTGCCAGCAGTTACTCCTCCGGGAACGGGGAGCTGTTTTTT. It is translated as CASSYSSGNGELFF.

The rearrangement joins TRBV6-1 to TRBJ2-1, with 10 nucleotides matching TRBD1. CDR1 is MNHNS and CDR2 is SASEGT in the germline V gene. J was trimmed by 1 base and V by 3 bases; bases with no gene match: 9. This CDR3 contains 18 residues. CDR3 DNA sequence: TGTGCCAGCAGTGAGCGACTTCGGGACAGGGGTTCCTACAATGAGCAGTTCTTC. Protein: CASSERLRDRGSYNEQFF.

The chain joins TRBV12-5 to TRBJ2-5; no definite D call. Trimming pared 0 bases from V and 4 bases from J, leaving 6 bases between. There are 13 residues in the CDR3. Germline V gene lookup returns CDR1 LGHNT and CDR2 FRNRAP. The CDR3 sequence: CASGLVSRETQYF. Here the CDR3 DNA reads TGTGCTAGTGGTTTGGTTTCCCGAGAGACCCAGTACTTC.